This TCR beta chain was captured by sequencing in a study of OX40 agonist ivuxolimab in advanced cancers. Study overall: Enrolled patients in dose escalation had cancers that were hepatocellular carcinoma, melanoma, renal cell or head and neck cancer. Study-level findings and limits: Low normalized T-cell clonal expansion also characterized some of the nonresponders. It was not determined which antigens were specifically recognized by the peripheral T cells that had undergone clonal expansion. At 0.1 to 3.0 mg/kg and by week 6, clonal expansion occurred in CD4+ and CD8+ blood T cells.

Here immunoSEQ multiplex PCR was the method, and the copy in TCRdb shows in-frame clones only, minus some. The sample consists of about 73,000 clones, 80% to 95% of them appearing once. This clone was counted a single time. Its antigen remains unknown. This TCR came from an adult with an advanced solid tumor such as melanoma, head and neck, liver or kidney cancer. The material was CD4+ or CD8+ T cells sorted from blood, obtained in a trial of the OX40 agonist ivuxolimab.

The CDR3 here is CASSLELAEETQYF. Here the CDR3 DNA reads TGCGCCAGCAGCTTGGAACTAGCGGAAGAGACCCAGTACTTC. V and J are TRBV5-1 and TRBJ2-5, with 8 bases that match TRBD2. From germline, CDR1 is SGHRS and CDR2 YFSETQ. The ends lost 0 bases at V and 3 bases at J; junction bases unmatched: 1. The CDR3 contains 14 residues.